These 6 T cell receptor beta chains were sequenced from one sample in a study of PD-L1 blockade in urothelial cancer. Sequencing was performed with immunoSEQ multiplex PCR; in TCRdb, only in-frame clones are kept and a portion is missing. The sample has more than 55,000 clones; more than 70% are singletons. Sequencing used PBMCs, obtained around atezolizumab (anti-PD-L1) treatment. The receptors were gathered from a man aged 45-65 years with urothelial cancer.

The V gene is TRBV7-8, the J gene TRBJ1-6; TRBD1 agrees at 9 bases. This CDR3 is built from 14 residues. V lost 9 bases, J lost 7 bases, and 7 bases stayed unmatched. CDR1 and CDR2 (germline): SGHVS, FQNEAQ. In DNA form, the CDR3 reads TGTGCCAGTAACCGGGACAGGGTAAATTCACCCCTCCACTTT. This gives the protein CASNRDRVNSPLHF.

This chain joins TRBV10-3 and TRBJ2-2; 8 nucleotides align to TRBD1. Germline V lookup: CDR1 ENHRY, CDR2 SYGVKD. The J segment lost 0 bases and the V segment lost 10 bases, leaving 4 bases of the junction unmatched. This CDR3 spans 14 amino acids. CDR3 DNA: TGTGCCACGTGGGACAGGTCGAACACCGGGGAGCTGTTTTTT. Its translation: CATWDRSNTGELFF.

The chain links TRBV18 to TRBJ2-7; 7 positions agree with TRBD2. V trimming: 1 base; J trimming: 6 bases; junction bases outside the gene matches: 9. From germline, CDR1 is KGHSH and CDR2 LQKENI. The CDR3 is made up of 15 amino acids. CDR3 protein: CASSPQAGLVTEQYF. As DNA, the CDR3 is TGTGCCAGCTCACCACAGGCCGGACTAGTAACCGAGCAGTACTTC.

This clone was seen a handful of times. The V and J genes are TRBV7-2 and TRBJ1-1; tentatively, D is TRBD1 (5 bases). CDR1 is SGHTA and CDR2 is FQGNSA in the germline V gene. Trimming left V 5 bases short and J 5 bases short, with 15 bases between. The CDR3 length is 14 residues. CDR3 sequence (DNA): TGTGCCAGCAGCCCCAGGGTTGGGAGGACTGAAGCTTTCTTT. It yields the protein CASSPRVGRTEAFF.

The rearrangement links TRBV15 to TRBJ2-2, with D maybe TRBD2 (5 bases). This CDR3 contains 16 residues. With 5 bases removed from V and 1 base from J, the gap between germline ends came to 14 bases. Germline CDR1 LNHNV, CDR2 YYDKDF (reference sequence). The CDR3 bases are TGTGCCACCAGCCCTCTCAGGACTGTGAACACCGGGGAGCTGTTTTTT. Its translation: CATSPLRTVNTGELFF. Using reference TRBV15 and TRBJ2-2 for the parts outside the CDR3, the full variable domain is DAMVIQNPRYQVTQFGKPVTLSCSQTLNHNVMYWYQQKSSQAPKLLFHYYDKDFNNEADTPDNFQSRRPNTSFCFLDIRSPGLGDTAMYLCATSPLRTVNTGELFFGEGSRLTVL.

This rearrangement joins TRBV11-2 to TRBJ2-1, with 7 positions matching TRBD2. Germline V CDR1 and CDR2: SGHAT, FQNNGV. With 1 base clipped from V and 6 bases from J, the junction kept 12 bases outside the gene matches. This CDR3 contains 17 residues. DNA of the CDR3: TGTGCCAGCAGCTTAGGTTTTGCGGGAGTGGGCGGCAATGAGCAGTTCTTC. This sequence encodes CASSLGFAGVGGNEQFF. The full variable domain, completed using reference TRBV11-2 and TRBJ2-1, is EAGVAQSPRYKIIEKRQSVAFWCNPISGHATLYWYQQILGQGPKLLIQFQNNGVVDDSQLPKDRFSAERLKGVDSTLKIQPAKLEDSAVYLCASSLGFAGVGGNEQFFGPGTRLTVL.